The 4 T cell receptor beta chains presented below share a single source sample, sequenced in a study of CD8+ T cells in alopecia areata. Extraction of RNA preceded its reverse transcription into cDNA, which served as the sequencing template. The table came from immunoSEQ multiplex PCR; TCRdb's copy has only in-frame clones and leaves some out. The table lists 140,000 to 150,000 clones, around 87% of them singletons, with less than 15% in the top ten. The sample in question was CD8+ T cells sorted from blood, obtained at week 0. The receptor source for this set is a human donor with alopecia areata.

CDR3 amino acids: CASSDGTVLFNQPQHF. The CDR3 region has the DNA TGTGCCAGCAGTGACGGGACCGTTCTTTTCAATCAGCCCCAGCATTTT. The chain employs TRBV6-1 and TRBJ1-5, with D tentatively TRBD1 (5 bases). The CDR3 is 16 residues long. Trimming left V 3 bases short and J 3 bases short, with 15 bases between. From germline, CDR1 is MNHNS and CDR2 SASEGT.

This chain connects TRBV6-5 to TRBJ2-2, with a possible D match to TRBD1 (5 bases). Looked up from germline, CDR1 is MNHEY and CDR2 is SVGAGI. The germline V and J ends were trimmed by 10 bases and 5 bases, with 11 bases remaining between them. The length of the CDR3 is 12 residues. CDR3 in DNA: TGTGCCATCAGGGATACAACCGGGGAGCTGTTTTTT. It encodes CAIRDTTGELFF.

This rearrangement joins TRBV10-3 to TRBJ2-3; perhaps TRBD2 as D (5 bases). Germline CDR1 ENHRY, CDR2 SYGVKD. The CDR3 totals 14 residues. Trimming removed 9 bases at V and 2 bases at J, with 15 bases between. CDR3 sequence (DNA): TGTGCCATATCGATTTACGGGGTCACAGATACGCAGTATTTT. This sequence encodes CAISIYGVTDTQYF.

The gene calls are TRBV5-4 and TRBJ2-7; 8 nucleotides align to TRBD1. Germline V gene lookup returns CDR1 SGHNT and CDR2 YYREEE (reference sequence). With V trimmed by 3 bases and J by 5 bases, 4 bases remained unmatched. The CDR3 is 13 residues long. CDR3 nucleotide sequence: TGTGCCAGCAGCTCCGGGACAGGAGACGAGCAGTACTTC. Protein sequence: CASSSGTGDEQYF.